The sample holds a few counts of the clone carrying this T cell receptor (beta chain). The germline V gene encodes CDR1 SGHDT and CDR2 YYEEEE. The CDR3 has 14 amino acids. Trimming shortened V by 5 bases and J by 4 bases, and 16 bases separated the two germline ends. This record comes from a study of blood T cell repertoires in COVID-19. Overall study: T cells, B-cell-depleted T cells, or PBMCs supplied cDNA or gDNA.

Original data processing: Amplification from reference gene primers served as the basis for estimated nucleated cell counts. This table comes from immunoSEQ multiplex PCR, and its TCRdb copy is limited to in-frame clones, with some not included. The V and J calls and clone size are taken from that table; D and trimming were inferred from the DNA. Here the sample spans 220,000 or so clones, around four fifths being singletons. This clonotype originated in an elderly woman with COVID-19, enrolled during active disease. V gene TRBV5-6 combines with J gene TRBJ2-7, with D maybe TRBD1 (6 bases). Material for sequencing was peripheral blood. The DNA of the CDR3 is TGTGCCAGCAGACCACGGCAGGGGTGGTACGAGCAGTACTTC. Its translation: CASRPRQGWYEQYF.